Listed below are T cell receptor beta chains from one sample, sequenced in a study of T cells in Graves' hyperthyroidism and ophthalmopathy. Each CDR3 protein gets one entry after TCRdb re-called the multiplex PCR reads with MiXCR. The repertoire holds hundreds of thousands of distinct CDR3 sequences, with roughly 14% as singletons. The sequencing sample was made of blood. The receptors shown here come from a woman between 18 and 29 years old with Graves' hyperthyroidism. The CDR3 runs from the conserved cysteine through the conserved F or W. A D gene is named only where the DNA matches it firmly. The listing skips clone size in some rows; elsewhere it reads once, few, many or a size class.

TRBD1 | TRBJ1-4 | TRBV6-2/TRBV6-3 | - | 15 | TGTGCCAGCAGTTACTCGGGGACAGGCTCTGAAAAACTGTTTTTT | CASSYSGTGSEKLFF
- | TRBJ2-7 | TRBV28 | many | 11 | TGTGCCAGCAGCCGAGAATACGAGCAGTACTTC | CASSREYEQYF
- | TRBJ2-3 | TRBV6-5 | few | 14 | TGTGCCAGCAGTTTGATTCTTCCGACAGATACGCAGTATTTT | CASSLILPTDTQYF
- | TRBJ2-3 | TRBV28 | many | 13 | TGTGCCAGCAGCGCTATTAGCACAGATACGCAGTATTTT | CASSAISTDTQYF
- | TRBJ1-6 | TRBV5-1 | once | 15 | TGCGCCAGCAGCTTGGGGACAGATAATAGTTCACCCCTCCACTTT | CASSLGTDNSSPLHF
- | TRBJ2-7 | TRBV18 | few | 14 | TGTGCCAGCTCATTGCATGCGAACTCCTACGAGCAGTACTTC | CASSLHANSYEQYF
TRBD2 | TRBJ2-3 | TRBV3-1 | many | 15 | TGTGCCAGCAGCTTAGCGGGGCGTAGCACAGATACGCAGTATTTT | CASSLAGRSTDTQYF
- | TRBJ2-7 | TRBV11-2 | few | 16 | TGTGCCAGCAGCGGCGCGGTCGGCCGCCCAAGAGACGAGCAGTACTTC | CASSGAVGRPRDEQYF
TRBD2 | TRBJ2-4 | TRBV6-1 | few | 18 | TGTGCCAGCAGTTACTCAATCCGGAGGCAGGGAGGGTCAAACATTCAGTACTTC | CASSYSIRRQGGSNIQYF
- | TRBJ1-1 | TRBV5-6 | few | 20 | TGTGCCAGCAGCTTGGCCGAGGAGTCGGGGGGTACGGGTATAAGGGCTGAAGCTTTCTTT | CASSLAEESGGTGIRAEAFF
TRBD1 | TRBJ1-1 | TRBV7-3 | many | 18 | TGTGCCAGCAGCTTAATGGCAACTTCGACAGGGGCGAACACTGAAGCTTTCTTT | CASSLMATSTGANTEAFF
TRBD1 | TRBJ1-2 | TRBV7-8 | many | 16 | TGTGCCAGCAGCTCGAGGACAGGGAAGGCACTCTATGGCTACACCTTC | CASSSRTGKALYGYTF
TRBD2 | TRBJ2-3 | TRBV20-1 | many | 16 | TGCAGTGCTAGAGCTACCTCGGGACTAGACCCCCTCGCGCAGTATTTT | CSARATSGLDPLAQYF
- | TRBJ2-3 | TRBV20-1 | many | 13 | TGCAGTGCAAGGCAGGCAAGCACAGATACGCAGTATTTT | CSARQASTDTQYF
- | TRBJ2-5 | TRBV20-1 | many | 12 | TGCAGTGCTAGACCCACGGCTTCGCCCCAGTACTTC | CSARPTASPQYF
- | TRBJ1-5 | TRBV28 | many | 14 | TGTGCCAGCAGTTTAGTTCCTGGCAATCAGCCCCAGCATTTT | CASSLVPGNQPQHF
TRBD1 | TRBJ2-2 | TRBV24-1 | - | 14 | TGTGCCACCAGTGACCCGGGACAGACCGGGGAGCTGTTTTTT | CATSDPGQTGELFF
- | TRBJ2-3 | TRBV9 | - | 16 | TGTGCCAGCAGCCCTCATCCGGGGCCCGAAATGGATACGCAGTATTTT | CASSPHPGPEMDTQYF
- | TRBJ2-1 | TRBV6-1 | few | 13 | TGTGCCAGCAGTGATACCGAGGAGGATGAGCAGTTCTTC | CASSDTEEDEQFF
- | TRBJ2-1 | TRBV10-1 | few | 15 | TGCGCCAGCAGAGTCGGCACGAGCTCCTACAATGAGCAGTTCTTC | CASRVGTSSYNEQFF
TRBD1 | TRBJ2-3 | TRBV24-1 | many | 18 | TGTGCCACCAGTGATGACAGGGGGCGCGTCCGTGACACAGATACGCAGTATTTT | CATSDDRGRVRDTDTQYF
- | TRBJ1-5 | TRBV19 | few | 15 | TGTGCCAGTAGTTGGAGCCAGTATAGCAATCAGCCCCAGCATTTT | CASSWSQYSNQPQHF
TRBD2 | TRBJ2-3 | TRBV3-1 | - | 19 | TGTGCCAGCAGCCCGTGGTTGACTAGCGGGAGGGCGGGGGCAGATACGCAGTATTTT | CASSPWLTSGRAGADTQYF
TRBD1 | TRBJ1-1 | TRBV29-1 | - | 12 | TGCAGCGCCGGGACAGGGGATACTGAAGCTTTCTTT | CSAGTGDTEAFF
- | TRBJ1-2 | TRBV10-3 | few | 14 | TGTGCCATCAGTGAGTCTCCAGGAACTTATGGCTACACCTTC | CAISESPGTYGYTF